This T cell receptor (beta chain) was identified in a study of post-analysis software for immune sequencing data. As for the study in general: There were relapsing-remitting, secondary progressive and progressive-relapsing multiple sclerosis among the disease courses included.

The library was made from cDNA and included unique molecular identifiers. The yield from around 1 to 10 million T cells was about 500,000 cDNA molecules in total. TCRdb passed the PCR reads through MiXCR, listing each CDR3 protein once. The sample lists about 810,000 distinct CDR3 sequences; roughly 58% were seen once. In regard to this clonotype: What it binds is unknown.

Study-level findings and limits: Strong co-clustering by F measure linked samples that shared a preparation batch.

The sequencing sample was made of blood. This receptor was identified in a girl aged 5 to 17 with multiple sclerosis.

The CDR3 sequence is CASSLVVLAATQETQYF. The CDR3 bases are TGCGCCAGCAGCTTGGTGGTCCTAGCGGCCACTCAAGAGACCCAGTACTTC. The chain uses TRBV5-1 and TRBJ2-5, with 7 positions matching TRBD2. The CDR3 contains 17 residues. Germline V gives CDR1 SGHRS, CDR2 YFSETQ. J was trimmed by 2 bases and V by 0 bases; bases with no gene match: 10.